This paragraph reports one T cell receptor beta chain. The antigen is unknown. V lost 4 bases and J lost 4, with 13 bases in between. CDR1 is MNHEY, CDR2 SVGAGI, per germline. This CDR3 spans 14 amino acids. This entry belongs to a study of blood T cells in healthy people across ages. Alongside a J-beta primer mix, a sample-barcoded 5' primer served in a second PCR lasting roughly 6 to 11 cycles. A single record per CDR3 protein comes from TCRdb applying MiXCR to the 5' RACE reads. Seen here are about 720,000 distinct CDR3 sequences, 20% to 25% observed once, and the top ten hold roughly a fifth. Per individual sample, total RNA of at least 6 micrograms was extracted. General study results and limits: Researchers judged that diversity estimates from one million T cells fell short of true values. Naive T cell percentage and TCR beta diversity correlated strongly.

The chain uses TRBV6-5 and TRBJ2-5, with a possible D match to TRBD1 (6 bases). The TCR was taken from a man between 70 and 80 years old in good health. The sequenced sample was blood. DNA for the CDR3: TGTGCCAGCAGTTCCACCGACAGGAGAGAGACCCAGTACTTC. Protein sequence: CASSSTDRRETQYF.